One sample yielded the 26 T cell receptor beta chains listed below, sequenced in a study of blood T cell repertoires in COVID-19. Sequencing was performed with immunoSEQ multiplex PCR; in TCRdb, only in-frame clones are kept and a portion is missing. The sample gives about 240,000 clones, around 86% of which show up once; around 12% is in the top ten. Specimen: peripheral blood. The receptors shown here come from a woman aged 60-75 years with active or convalescent COVID-19.

This clone was counted once. Written as DNA, the CDR3 is TGTGCCAGCTCAGACAGGTCCATTCGGGGGCCCCAGCATTTT. This translates into CASSDRSIRGPQHF. This chain connects TRBV27 to TRBJ1-5; perhaps TRBD1 as D (6 bases). There are 14 residues in the CDR3. Germline CDR1 and CDR2: MNHEY and SMNVEV (reference sequence). V lost 8 bases, J lost 9 bases, and 20 bases lay in between.

The rearrangement uses TRBV6-1 and TRBJ2-7; the D gene is possibly TRBD2 (5 bases). With 6 bases removed from V and 4 bases from J, the gap between germline ends came to 13 bases. The CDR3 is made up of 13 amino acids. Germline V gene sequence: CDR1 MNHNS, CDR2 SASEGT. CDR3 DNA sequence: TGTGCCAGCAGAGGAGGAACAGAATACGAGCAGTACTTC. Amino acid sequence: CASRGGTEYEQYF.

In nucleotides, the CDR3 is TGTGCCAGCAGCCCTACAGGGGCGAGGAGGCCCCAGCATTTT. Translated, it gives CASSPTGARRPQHF. V is TRBV28 and J is TRBJ1-5, with 7 bases identical to TRBD1. Germline CDR1 is MDHEN and CDR2 is SYDVKM. CDR3 size: 14 residues. V was clipped by 6 bases and J by 9 bases; unmatched bases: 11.

This clone was recorded only once. The rearrangement joins TRBV19 to TRBJ1-1; weak D call: TRBD1 (6 bases). CDR3 length: 14 residues. The germline gives CDR1 LNHDA, CDR2 SQIVND (reference sequence). V lost 7 bases, J lost 0 bases, and 12 bases lay in between. This CDR3 is CASTTDRVNTEAFF. Written as DNA, the CDR3 is TGTGCCAGTACCACGGACAGAGTGAACACTGAAGCTTTCTTT. Drawing the rest from reference TRBV19 and TRBJ1-1, the complete variable domain is DGGITQSPKYLFRKEGQNVTLSCEQNLNHDAMYWYRQDPGQGLRLIYYSQIVNDFQKGDIAEGYSVSREKKESFPLTVTSAQKNPTAFYLCASTTDRVNTEAFFGQGTRLTVV.

This sequence joins TRBV7-2 and TRBJ2-1; 7 bases agree with TRBD2. J was trimmed by 7 bases and V by 1 base; bases with no gene match: 4. This CDR3 contains 14 residues. CDR1 is SGHTA, CDR2 FQGNSA, per germline. The CDR3 DNA follows: TGTGCCAGCAGCTTAGGGTACGGGGGGAATGAGCAGTTCTTC. Its translation is CASSLGYGGNEQFF.

The genes are TRBV6-5 and TRBJ2-3; tentative D call: TRBD2 (5 bases). The V gene's germline CDR1 is MNHEY and CDR2 SVGAGI. The CDR3 has 14 residues. V lost 4 bases, J lost 4 bases, and 12 bases lay in between. For the CDR3, the DNA is TGTGCCAGCAGTTTACCTGAAGCGGCAGATACGCAGTATTTT. This sequence encodes CASSLPEAADTQYF.

This chain connects TRBV20-1 to TRBJ1-1, with a tentative D call TRBD1 (5 bases). CDR3 size: 11 residues. Trimming left V 7 bases short and J 1 base short, with 7 bases between. Germline CDR1 reads DFQATT; CDR2 reads SNEGSKA (reference sequence). The CDR3: CSGRANTEAFF. DNA for the CDR3: TGCAGTGGCAGGGCGAACACTGAAGCTTTCTTT.

This chain joins TRBV14 and TRBJ1-2; D might be TRBD1 (5 bases). The CDR3 contains 17 residues. Germline lookup yields CDR1 SGHDN and CDR2 FVKESK. Trimming pared 1 base from V and 4 bases from J, leaving 19 bases between. The CDR3 DNA is TGTGCCAGCAGCCAAGTCCCACAGGCTTTCCCTTCCTATGGCTACACCTTC. Encoded protein: CASSQVPQAFPSYGYTF. Full variable domain (outside the CDR3, taken from reference TRBV14 and TRBJ1-2): EAGVTQFPSHSVIEKGQTVTLRCDPISGHDNLYWYRRVMGKEIKFLLHFVKESKQDESGMPNNRFLAERTGGTYSTLKVQPAELEDSGVYFCASSQVPQAFPSYGYTFGSGTRLTVV.

A single count supports this clone. The V and J genes are TRBV6-6 and TRBJ2-5; maybe TRBD2 (5 bases). V dropped 6 bases and J dropped 0 bases, with 11 bases sitting between them. The CDR3 totals 14 residues. In germline, CDR1 is MNHNY, CDR2 SVGAGI (reference sequence). This chain's CDR3 is CASRPGVNQETQYF. The DNA for the CDR3 is TGTGCCAGCAGGCCCGGGGTCAACCAAGAGACCCAGTACTTC.

J is TRBJ1-5 and V is TRBV11-2, with D possibly matching TRBD1 (6 bases). The CDR3 totals 14 residues. Germline lookup yields CDR1 SGHAT and CDR2 FQNNGV. Trimming removed 5 bases from V and 6 bases from J, with 14 bases in between. This CDR3 reads CASSPQGLGQPQHF. CDR3 bases: TGTGCCAGCAGCCCACAGGGCTTGGGTCAGCCCCAGCATTTT.

This clone was counted a few times. The rearrangement joins TRBV7-9 to TRBJ2-3; D possibly corresponds to TRBD2 (6 bases). CDR3 length: 13 residues. Between the trimmed V and J ends, which lost 1 base and 4 bases, there was a span of 6 bases. Per germline, CDR1 SEHNR and CDR2 FQNEAQ (reference sequence). The CDR3 DNA reads TGTGCCAGCAGCTTAGGGGGGGCAGATACGCAGTATTTT. It specifies CASSLGGADTQYF.

J is TRBJ1-2 and V is TRBV7-8; TRBD1 aligns across 10 bases. V lost 5 bases and J lost 7; bases outside the gene matches: 7. This CDR3 has 14 amino acids. Germline V gene sequence: CDR1 SGHVS, CDR2 FQNEAQ. The CDR3 coding sequence is TGTGCCAGCAGCCCAGGGGGACAGGGGCTTGGCTACACCTTC. It codes for CASSPGGQGLGYTF.

The chain joins TRBV10-3 to TRBJ2-2; TRBD1 matches at 8 bases. CDR1 is ENHRY, CDR2 SYGVKD, per germline. The CDR3 is 15 residues long. The V gene end was trimmed by 3 bases and the J gene end by 5 bases; junction bases not matched to a gene: 5. This chain's CDR3 is CAISDGQGWTGELFF. The CDR3 DNA reads as TGTGCCATCAGTGACGGACAGGGCTGGACCGGGGAGCTGTTTTTT.

The chain joins TRBV4-1 to TRBJ1-1; D is ambiguous. This CDR3 spans 15 amino acids. V was trimmed by 0 bases and J by 0 bases, leaving 8 bases between them. Germline V lookup: CDR1 MGHRA, CDR2 YSYEKL. The CDR3 loop is CASSQDRTVNTEAFF. The DNA of the CDR3 is TGCGCCAGCAGCCAAGATCGAACAGTGAACACTGAAGCTTTCTTT.

The chain links TRBV4-1 to TRBJ1-1; D unresolved. CDR3 length: 14 amino acids. Per germline, CDR1 MGHRA and CDR2 YSYEKL. Trimming cost V 0 bases and J 1 base, with 6 bases left between them. The CDR3 DNA reads as TGCGCCAGCAGCCAAGAACGGTCGAACACTGAAGCTTTCTTT. Its protein product is CASSQERSNTEAFF.

The chain has TRBV3-1 (or the pseudogene TRBV3-2) and TRBJ2-7; maybe TRBD2 (6 bases). CDR3 length: 15 amino acids. Germline lookup yields CDR1 LGHDT and CDR2 YNNKEL (reference sequence). The germline V and J ends were trimmed by 4 bases and 3 bases, with 16 bases remaining between them. CDR3 coding DNA: TGTGCCAGCAGCCGCCCCCGGGACTCGATCTACGAGCAGTACTTC. Translation gives CASSRPRDSIYEQYF.

The V and J genes are TRBV13 and TRBJ1-1, with TRBD1 as a possible D gene (6 bases). Per the germline V gene, CDR1 is PRHDT and CDR2 is FYEKMQ (reference sequence). The CDR3 covers 14 residues. V dropped 6 bases and J dropped 4 bases, with 15 bases sitting between them. The CDR3 DNA sequence: TGTGCCAGCAGACCGAACAGGGACGGCACTGAAGCTTTCTTT. Amino acid sequence: CASRPNRDGTEAFF.

This chain uses TRBV3-1 (or the pseudogene TRBV3-2) with TRBJ1-1; D is uncertain. The CDR3 sequence is 14 residues long. Trimming took off 3 bases at V and 1 base at J, with 9 bases between the two ends. CDR1 is LGHDT, CDR2 YNNKEL, per germline (reference sequence). This CDR3 is CASSQVGRNTEAFF. CDR3 coding DNA: TGTGCCAGCAGCCAGGTGGGGAGGAACACTGAAGCTTTCTTT.

V is TRBV18 and J is TRBJ2-7; 7 positions agree with TRBD2. Losses at the gene ends were 6 bases for V and 0 bases for J; bases not matched to a gene: 5. The CDR3 has 14 residues. Per germline, CDR1 KGHSH and CDR2 LQKENI. In nucleotides, the CDR3 is TGTGCCAGCTCGCCGAGCGGGGACTCCTACGAGCAGTACTTC. This translates into CASSPSGDSYEQYF.

The rearrangement links TRBV7-2 to TRBJ1-6, with TRBD1 matching 7 bases. Per the germline V gene, CDR1 is SGHTA and CDR2 is FQGNSA. This CDR3 comprises 13 residues. After removal of 5 bases from V and 13 bases from J, the junction contained 8 bases not matched to a gene. CDR3 sequence: CASSVGQSLPLHF. The CDR3 DNA is TGTGCCAGCAGCGTGGGACAGTCGCTTCCCCTCCACTTT.

On this clone: The sample has other DNA sequences that encode this CDR3 too. The chain links TRBV18 to TRBJ1-2, with TRBD1 matching 10 bases. The CDR3 length is 16 residues. V was clipped by 0 bases and J by 7 bases; unmatched bases: 8. The V gene's germline CDR1 is KGHSH and CDR2 LQKENI. The CDR3, as DNA: TGTGCCAGCTCACCACCGACGAGACAGGGGGCGAGTGGCTACACCTTC. This sequence encodes CASSPPTRQGASGYTF.

V usage is TRBV4-1 and J usage is TRBJ1-3; TRBD1 matches at 7 bases. Germline CDR1 is MGHRA and CDR2 is YSYEKL. V lost 2 bases, J lost 2 bases, and 6 bases stayed unmatched. CDR3 size: 16 residues. The CDR3, as DNA: TGCGCCAGCAGCCAATCTACAGGGGCAACTGGAAACACCATATATTTT. Protein sequence: CASSQSTGATGNTIYF.

The CDR3 loop is CASSLWGGLHGYTF. In DNA form, the CDR3 reads TGTGCCAGCAGTTTATGGGGGGGGCTTCATGGCTACACCTTC. This rearrangement joins TRBV27 to TRBJ1-2, with a weak D call TRBD1 (6 bases). The CDR3 is 14 amino acids. The germline V gene has CDR1 MNHEY and CDR2 SMNVEV (reference sequence). V lost 1 base and J 6 bases, leaving 12 bases between the germline ends.

This chain links TRBV3-1 (or the pseudogene TRBV3-2) with TRBJ2-7; TRBD1 matches at 8 bases. CDR3 length equals 14 residues. CDR1 is LGHDT and CDR2 is YNNKEL in the germline V gene (reference sequence). Trimming at V came to 4 bases and at J to 7 bases, leaving 9 bases not matched to a gene. The CDR3 DNA sequence: TGTGCCAGCAGCCGACGGGACAGGCTTGTGGAGCAGTACTTC. Translation: CASSRRDRLVEQYF.

The chain carries TRBV6-5 and TRBJ2-2; possible D gene TRBD2, 6 bases. Between the trimmed V and J ends, which lost 8 bases and 0 bases, there was a span of 13 bases. The CDR3 sequence is 15 residues long. CDR1 is MNHEY, CDR2 SVGAGI, per germline. In nucleotides, the CDR3 is TGTGCCAGCGCCCGGGACTCCGCGAACACCGGGGAGCTGTTTTTT. It specifies CASARDSANTGELFF.

This clone was recorded many times. The chain is built from TRBV5-1 and TRBJ2-7; the D gene is possibly TRBD2 (5 bases). Germline V lookup: CDR1 SGHRS, CDR2 YFSETQ. Trimming pared 2 bases from V and 6 bases from J, leaving 9 bases between. This CDR3 spans 12 amino acids. Here the CDR3 DNA reads TGCGCCAGCAGCTTCGGGGAGTCCGAGCAGTACTTC. This codes for CASSFGESEQYF.